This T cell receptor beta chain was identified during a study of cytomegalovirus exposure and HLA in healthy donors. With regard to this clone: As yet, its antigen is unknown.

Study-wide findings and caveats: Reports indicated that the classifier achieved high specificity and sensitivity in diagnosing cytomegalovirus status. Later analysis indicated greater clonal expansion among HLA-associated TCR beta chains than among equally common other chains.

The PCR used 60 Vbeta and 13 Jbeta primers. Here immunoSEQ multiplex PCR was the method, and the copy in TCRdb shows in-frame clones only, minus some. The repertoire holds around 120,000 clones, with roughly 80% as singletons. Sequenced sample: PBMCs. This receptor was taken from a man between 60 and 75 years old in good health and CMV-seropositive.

CDR3 sequence (DNA): TGTGCCACCAGCTCCAGGACAGGTAGCGGCTACACCTTC. The encoded protein is CATSSRTGSGYTF. The chain carries TRBV15 and TRBJ1-2, with 7 positions matching TRBD1. The trim removed 5 bases at V and 8 bases at J, leaving 8 bases unmatched. The CDR3 runs to 13 residues. Germline V gives CDR1 LNHNV, CDR2 YYDKDF (reference sequence).